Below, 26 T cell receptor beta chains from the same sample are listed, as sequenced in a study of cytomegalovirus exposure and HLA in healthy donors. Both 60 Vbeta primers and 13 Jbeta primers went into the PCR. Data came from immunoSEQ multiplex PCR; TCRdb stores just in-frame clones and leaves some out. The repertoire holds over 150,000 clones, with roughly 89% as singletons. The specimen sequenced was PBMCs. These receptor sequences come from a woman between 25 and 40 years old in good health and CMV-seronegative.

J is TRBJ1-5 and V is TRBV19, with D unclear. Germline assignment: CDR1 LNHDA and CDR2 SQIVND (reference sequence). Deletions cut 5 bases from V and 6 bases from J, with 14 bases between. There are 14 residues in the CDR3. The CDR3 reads CASSPPDGLQPQHF. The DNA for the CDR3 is TGTGCCAGTAGTCCACCCGACGGACTTCAGCCCCAGCATTTT.

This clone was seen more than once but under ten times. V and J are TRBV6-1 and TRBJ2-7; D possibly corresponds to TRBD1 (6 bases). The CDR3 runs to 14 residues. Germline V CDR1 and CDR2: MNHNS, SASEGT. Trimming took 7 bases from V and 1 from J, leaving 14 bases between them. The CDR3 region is CASTRRGISYEQYF. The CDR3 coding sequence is TGTGCCAGCACCCGAAGGGGGATTTCCTACGAGCAGTACTTC.

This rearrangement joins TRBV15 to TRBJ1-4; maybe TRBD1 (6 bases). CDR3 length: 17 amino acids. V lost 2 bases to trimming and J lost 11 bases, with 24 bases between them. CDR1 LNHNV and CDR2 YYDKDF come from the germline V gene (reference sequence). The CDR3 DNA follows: TGTGCCACCAGCAGAAAGTTCGGGACATCGGTGGTGGCCAAACTGTTTTTT. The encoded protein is CATSRKFGTSVVAKLFF.

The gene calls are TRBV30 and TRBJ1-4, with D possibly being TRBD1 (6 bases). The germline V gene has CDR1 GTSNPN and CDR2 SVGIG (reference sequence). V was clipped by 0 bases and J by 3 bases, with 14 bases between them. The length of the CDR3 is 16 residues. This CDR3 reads CAWSVPGQGPNEKLFF. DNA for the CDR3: TGTGCCTGGAGTGTACCCGGGCAGGGGCCTAATGAAAAACTGTTTTTT.

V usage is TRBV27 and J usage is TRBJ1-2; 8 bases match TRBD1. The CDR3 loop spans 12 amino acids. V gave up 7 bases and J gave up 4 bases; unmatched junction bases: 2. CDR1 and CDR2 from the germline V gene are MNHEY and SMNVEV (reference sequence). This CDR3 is CASKQGVYGYTF. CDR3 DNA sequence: TGTGCCAGCAAACAGGGGGTCTATGGCTACACCTTC.

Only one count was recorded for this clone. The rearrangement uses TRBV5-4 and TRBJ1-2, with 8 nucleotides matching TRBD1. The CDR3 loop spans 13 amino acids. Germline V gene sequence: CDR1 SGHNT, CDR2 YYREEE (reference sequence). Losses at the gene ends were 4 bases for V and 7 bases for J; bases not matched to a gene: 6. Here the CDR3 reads CASSRTGRVGYTF. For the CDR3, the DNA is TGTGCCAGCAGCCGGACAGGGCGAGTTGGCTACACCTTC.

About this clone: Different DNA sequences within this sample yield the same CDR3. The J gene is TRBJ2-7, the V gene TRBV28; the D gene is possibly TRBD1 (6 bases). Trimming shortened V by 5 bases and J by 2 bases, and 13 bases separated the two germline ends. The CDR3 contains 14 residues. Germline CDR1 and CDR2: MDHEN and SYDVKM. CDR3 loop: CASSTWDTTYEQYF. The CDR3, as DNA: TGTGCCAGCAGTACCTGGGACACCACCTACGAGCAGTACTTC.

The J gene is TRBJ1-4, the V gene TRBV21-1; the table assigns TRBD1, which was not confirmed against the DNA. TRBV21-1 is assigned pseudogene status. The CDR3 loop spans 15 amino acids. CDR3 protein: CASSTNRGNGEKLFF. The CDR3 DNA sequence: TGTGCCAGCAGCACGAACAGGGGCAACGGTGAAAAACTGTTTTTT.

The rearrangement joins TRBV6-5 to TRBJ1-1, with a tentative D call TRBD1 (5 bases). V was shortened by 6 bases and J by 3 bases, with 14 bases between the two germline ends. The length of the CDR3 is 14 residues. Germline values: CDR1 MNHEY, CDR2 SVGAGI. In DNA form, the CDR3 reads TGTGCCAGCAGCCCGCATAGGGGTGACACTGAAGCTTTCTTT. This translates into CASSPHRGDTEAFF.

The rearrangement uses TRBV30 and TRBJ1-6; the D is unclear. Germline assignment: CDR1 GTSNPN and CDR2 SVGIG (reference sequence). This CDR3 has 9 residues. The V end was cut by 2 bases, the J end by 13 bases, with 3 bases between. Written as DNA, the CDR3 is TGTGCCTGGAGTCCGCCCCTCCACTTT. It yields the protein CAWSPPLHF.

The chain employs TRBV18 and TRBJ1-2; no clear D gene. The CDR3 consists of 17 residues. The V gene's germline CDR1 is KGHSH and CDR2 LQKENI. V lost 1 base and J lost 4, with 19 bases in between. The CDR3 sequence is CASSPLTRRGQSYGYTF. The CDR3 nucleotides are TGTGCCAGCTCACCACTCACCCGCCGGGGTCAAAGCTATGGCTACACCTTC.

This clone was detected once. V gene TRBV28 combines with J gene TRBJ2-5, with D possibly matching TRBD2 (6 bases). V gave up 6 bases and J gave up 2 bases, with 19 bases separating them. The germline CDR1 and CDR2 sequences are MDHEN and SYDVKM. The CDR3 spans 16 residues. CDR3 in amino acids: CASSLRGGAGQETQYF. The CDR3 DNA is TGTGCCAGCAGCCTCCGTGGTGGGGCGGGACAAGAGACCCAGTACTTC.

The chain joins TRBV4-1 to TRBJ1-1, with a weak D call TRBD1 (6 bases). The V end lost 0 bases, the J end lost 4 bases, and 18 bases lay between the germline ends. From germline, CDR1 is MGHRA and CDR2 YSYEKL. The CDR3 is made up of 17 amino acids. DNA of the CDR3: TGCGCCAGCAGCCAAGATCGGGGGGGCGCGTATCCCACTGAAGCTTTCTTT. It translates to CASSQDRGGAYPTEAFF.

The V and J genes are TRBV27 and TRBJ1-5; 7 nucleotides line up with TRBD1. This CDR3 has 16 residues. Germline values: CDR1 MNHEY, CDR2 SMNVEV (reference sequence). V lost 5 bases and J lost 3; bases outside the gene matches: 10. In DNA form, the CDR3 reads TGTGCCAGCAGTCCCTCCCCTACAGGGGCCAATCAGCCCCAGCATTTT. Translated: CASSPSPTGANQPQHF.

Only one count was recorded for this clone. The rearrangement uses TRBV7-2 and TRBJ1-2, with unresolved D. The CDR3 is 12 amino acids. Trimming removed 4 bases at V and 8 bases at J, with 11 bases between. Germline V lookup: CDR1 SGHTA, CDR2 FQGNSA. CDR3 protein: CASSSIMGGYTF. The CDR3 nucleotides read TGTGCCAGCAGCTCCATCATGGGCGGCTACACCTTC.

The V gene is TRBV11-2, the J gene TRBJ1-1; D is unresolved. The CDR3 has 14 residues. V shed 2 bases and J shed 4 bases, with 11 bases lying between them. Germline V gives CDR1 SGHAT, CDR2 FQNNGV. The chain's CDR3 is CASSLSMVSTEAFF. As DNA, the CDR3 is TGTGCCAGCAGCTTATCAATGGTTAGCACTGAAGCTTTCTTT.

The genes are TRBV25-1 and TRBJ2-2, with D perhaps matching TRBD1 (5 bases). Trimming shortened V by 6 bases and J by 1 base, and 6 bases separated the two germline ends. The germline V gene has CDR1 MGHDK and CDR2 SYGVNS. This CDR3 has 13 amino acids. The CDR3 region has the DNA TGTGCCAGCAGGACAGAGAACACCGGGGAGCTGTTTTTT. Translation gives CASRTENTGELFF.

The CDR3 DNA reads as TGTGCCAGCAGCGTAGTTAGGGGCGTTCAGCCCCAGCATTTT. It encodes CASSVVRGVQPQHF. V gene TRBV9 combines with J gene TRBJ1-5, with D perhaps TRBD1 (5 bases). The CDR3 consists of 14 residues. Germline V CDR1 and CDR2: SGDLS, YYNGEE. The V end lost 0 bases, the J end lost 6 bases, and 10 bases lay between the germline ends.

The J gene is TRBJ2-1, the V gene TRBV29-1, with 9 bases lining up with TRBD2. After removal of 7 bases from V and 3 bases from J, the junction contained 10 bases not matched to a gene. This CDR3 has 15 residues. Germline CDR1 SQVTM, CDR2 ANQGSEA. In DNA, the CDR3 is TGCAGCGCAAAAAGACTAGCGGCAATCTACAATGAGCAGTTCTTC. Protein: CSAKRLAAIYNEQFF.

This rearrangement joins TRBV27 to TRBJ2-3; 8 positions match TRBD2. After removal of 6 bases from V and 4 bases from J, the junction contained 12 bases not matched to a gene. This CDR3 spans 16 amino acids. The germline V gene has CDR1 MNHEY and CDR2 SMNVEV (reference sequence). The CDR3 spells CASRPAGGGRSDTQYF. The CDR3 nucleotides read TGTGCCAGCAGGCCCGCCGGGGGCGGGAGGTCAGATACGCAGTATTTT.

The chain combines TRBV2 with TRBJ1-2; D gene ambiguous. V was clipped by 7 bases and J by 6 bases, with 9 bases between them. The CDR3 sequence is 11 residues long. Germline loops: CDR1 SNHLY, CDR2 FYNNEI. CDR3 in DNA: TGTGCCAGCAAGGAACTAGATGGCTACACCTTC. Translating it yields CASKELDGYTF. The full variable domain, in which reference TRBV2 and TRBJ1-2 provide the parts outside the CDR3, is EPEVTQTPSHQVTQMGQEVILRCVPISNHLYFYWYRQILGQKVEFLVSFYNNEISEKSEIFDDQFSVERPDGSNFTLKIRSTKLEDSAMYFCASKELDGYTFGSGTRLTVV.

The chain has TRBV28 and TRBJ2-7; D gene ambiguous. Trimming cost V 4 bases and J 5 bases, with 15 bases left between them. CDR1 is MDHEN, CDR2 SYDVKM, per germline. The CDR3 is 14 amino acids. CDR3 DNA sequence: TGTGCCAGCAGTTCCACCACAGTACCTAACGAGCAGTACTTC. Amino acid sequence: CASSSTTVPNEQYF.

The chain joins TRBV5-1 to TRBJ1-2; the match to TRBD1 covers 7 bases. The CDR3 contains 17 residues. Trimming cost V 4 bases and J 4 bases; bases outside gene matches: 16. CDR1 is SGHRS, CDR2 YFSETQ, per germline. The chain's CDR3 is CASSPVDRPGDIYGYTF. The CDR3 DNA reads TGCGCCAGCAGCCCGGTGGACAGGCCTGGCGATATCTATGGCTACACCTTC.

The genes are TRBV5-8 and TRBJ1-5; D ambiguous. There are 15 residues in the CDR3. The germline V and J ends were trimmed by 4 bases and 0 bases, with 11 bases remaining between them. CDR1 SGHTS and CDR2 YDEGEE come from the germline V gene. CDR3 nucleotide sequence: TGTGCCAGCAGCGGCGGACGGGATAGCAATCAGCCCCAGCATTTT. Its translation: CASSGGRDSNQPQHF.

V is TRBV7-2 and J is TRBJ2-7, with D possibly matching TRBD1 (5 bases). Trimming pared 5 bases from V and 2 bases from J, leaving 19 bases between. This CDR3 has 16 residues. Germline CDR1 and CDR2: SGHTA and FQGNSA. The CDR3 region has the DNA TGTGCCAGCAGCGAATCCTGGGGCAGGGCAACCTACGAGCAGTACTTC. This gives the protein CASSESWGRATYEQYF.

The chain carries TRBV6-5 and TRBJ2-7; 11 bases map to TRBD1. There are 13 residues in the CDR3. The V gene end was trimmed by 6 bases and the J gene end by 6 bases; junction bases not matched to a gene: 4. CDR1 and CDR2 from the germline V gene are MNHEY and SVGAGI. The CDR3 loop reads CASRRTGGLEQYF. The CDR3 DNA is TGTGCCAGCAGAAGGACAGGGGGCCTCGAGCAGTACTTC.